The 20 T cell receptor beta chains below were found in one sample sequenced in a study of cytomegalovirus exposure and HLA in healthy donors. The PCR employed 60 Vbeta primers together with 13 Jbeta primers. Measured with immunoSEQ multiplex PCR; TCRdb has only the in-frame clones, and not every one. The table includes approximately 110,000 clones, over 75% detected once. The sample consisted of PBMCs. The receptor set was obtained from a woman in her late teens or twenties in good health and CMV-seronegative.

The chain couples TRBV19 to TRBJ2-2, with TRBD2 matching over 10 bases. This CDR3 spans 16 amino acids. Germline loops: CDR1 LNHDA, CDR2 SQIVND (reference sequence). Trimming cost V 3 bases and J 4 bases; bases outside gene matches: 5. The CDR3 spells CASSITLAGVTGELFF. The CDR3 DNA sequence: TGTGCCAGTAGTATTACTCTAGCGGGAGTCACCGGGGAGCTGTTTTTT. The whole variable domain, remainder taken from reference TRBV19 and TRBJ2-2, is DGGITQSPKYLFRKEGQNVTLSCEQNLNHDAMYWYRQDPGQGLRLIYYSQIVNDFQKGDIAEGYSVSREKKESFPLTVTSAQKNPTAFYLCASSITLAGVTGELFFGEGSRLTVL.

This clone was seen a few times. The chain combines TRBV5-1 with TRBJ2-3; the D gene is possibly TRBD2 (7 bases). Trimming took off 6 bases at V and 1 base at J, with 15 bases between the two ends. CDR1 and CDR2 (germline): SGHRS, YFSETQ. The CDR3 contains 15 residues. This CDR3 is CASTLGGAGTDTQYF. CDR3 nucleotide sequence: TGCGCCAGCACCCTGGGGGGGGCGGGCACAGATACGCAGTATTTT.

V usage is TRBV5-4 and J usage is TRBJ2-5, with TRBD2 identical over 10 bases. Germline CDR1 SGHNT, CDR2 YYREEE (reference sequence). There are 14 residues in the CDR3. The J segment lost 5 bases and the V segment lost 0 bases, leaving 1 base of the junction unmatched. The CDR3 DNA follows: TGTGCCAGCAGCTTGGAACTAGCGGGGGAGACCCAGTACTTC. This sequence encodes CASSLELAGETQYF.

V gene TRBV5-1 combines with J gene TRBJ1-1; a weak D match, TRBD1 (5 bases). Trimming shortened V by 2 bases and J by 1 base, and 12 bases separated the two germline ends. There are 15 residues in the CDR3. Germline V gene lookup returns CDR1 SGHRS and CDR2 YFSETQ. The CDR3, as DNA: TGCGCCAGCAGCTTCCCCGACAGAAAGAACACTGAAGCTTTCTTT. The encoded protein is CASSFPDRKNTEAFF.

The V gene is TRBV30, the J gene TRBJ2-3; D is uncertain. Deletions cut 3 bases from V and 0 bases from J, with 16 bases between. Germline-derived CDR1 and CDR2 are GTSNPN and SVGIG (reference sequence). The CDR3 has 16 residues. The CDR3 here is CAWRAPGSTSTDTQYF. The CDR3 coding sequence is TGTGCCTGGAGAGCCCCAGGTTCAACTAGCACAGATACGCAGTATTTT. Filled out from reference TRBV30 and TRBJ2-3, the complete variable domain reads SQTIHQWPATLVQPVGSPLSLECTVEGTSNPNLYWYRQAAGRGLQLLFYSVGIGQISSEVPQNLSASRPQDRQFILSSKKLLLSDSGFYLCAWRAPGSTSTDTQYFGPGTRLTVL.

The chain uses TRBV5-1 and TRBJ2-7; D gene unclear. The CDR3 contains 13 residues. CDR1 and CDR2 from the germline V gene are SGHRS and YFSETQ. With 0 bases removed from V and 4 bases from J, the gap between germline ends came to 8 bases. The CDR3: CASSLDSLYEQYF. CDR3 nucleotide sequence: TGCGCCAGCAGCTTGGACAGCTTATACGAGCAGTACTTC.

The V call is TRBV6-4, the J call TRBJ2-1; 11 nucleotides agree with TRBD2. Germline CDR1 is MRHNA and CDR2 is SNTAGT. CDR3 length equals 18 residues. V trimming: 4 bases; J trimming: 7 bases; junction bases outside the gene matches: 15. CDR3 protein: CASSAQGVTSGRLNEQFF. The DNA for the CDR3 is TGTGCCAGCAGTGCGCAGGGTGTCACTAGCGGGAGATTAAATGAGCAGTTCTTC.

This clone has only a few counts. The chain combines TRBV6-6 with TRBJ2-1, with TRBD2 matching over 8 bases. Losses at the gene ends were 5 bases for V and 9 bases for J; bases not matched to a gene: 9. CDR1 and CDR2 (germline): MNHNY, SVGAGI (reference sequence). The CDR3 sequence is 14 residues long. CDR3 residues: CASSPTSERTEQFF. CDR3 in DNA: TGTGCCAGCAGTCCGACTAGCGAAAGAACTGAGCAGTTCTTC.

This clone was detected a few times. The J gene is TRBJ2-1, the V gene TRBV4-2; 9 bases fit TRBD2. CDR1 LGHNA and CDR2 YNFKEQ come from the germline V gene. CDR3 size: 16 residues. V was clipped by 1 base and J by 4 bases; unmatched bases: 5. This CDR3 is CASSQVQAGGYNEQFF. In nucleotides, the CDR3 is TGTGCCAGCAGCCAAGTCCAAGCGGGGGGATACAATGAGCAGTTCTTC.

This chain connects TRBV7-2 to TRBJ1-1, with D maybe TRBD1 (5 bases). V lost 4 bases and J 3 bases, leaving 9 bases between the germline ends. This CDR3 contains 13 residues. The germline V gene encodes CDR1 SGHTA and CDR2 FQGNSA. Here the CDR3 reads CASSSDRDTEAFF. CDR3 nucleotides: TGTGCCAGCAGCTCCGACAGAGACACTGAAGCTTTCTTT.

This rearrangement joins TRBV18 to TRBJ1-1, with 11 bases fitting TRBD1. V lost 2 bases to trimming and J lost 1 base; unmatched junction nucleotides: 0. Germline V gene lookup returns CDR1 KGHSH and CDR2 LQKENI. The CDR3 contains 15 residues. CDR3 sequence (DNA): TGTGCCAGCTCACCAGGGACAGGGGGGAACACTGAAGCTTTCTTT. It is translated as CASSPGTGGNTEAFF.

The gene calls are TRBV18 and TRBJ2-7; weak D call: TRBD2 (6 bases). V shed 5 bases and J shed 2 bases, with 19 bases lying between them. Germline values: CDR1 KGHSH, CDR2 LQKENI. CDR3 size: 16 residues. CDR3 DNA: TGTGCCAGCTCAACCCAGGGACTCCCGAAAGCCTACGAGCAGTACTTC. Encoded protein: CASSTQGLPKAYEQYF.

The CDR3 coding sequence is TGTGCCAGCACCGCCTCGCGGCAGGGAATTTATTTT. Residues: CASTASRQGIYF. The rearrangement uses TRBV27 and TRBJ2-3; tentatively, D is TRBD1 (5 bases). CDR1 MNHEY and CDR2 SMNVEV come from the germline V gene (reference sequence). The CDR3 extends over 12 amino acids. V was cut by 7 bases and J by 15 bases, with 20 bases left in between.

This chain links TRBV7-2 with TRBJ1-1, with a possible D match to TRBD1 (5 bases). Per the germline V gene, CDR1 is SGHTA and CDR2 is FQGNSA. This CDR3 comprises 15 residues. V was clipped by 5 bases and J by 1 base, with 14 bases between them. CDR3 protein: CASSVQADRNTEAFF. The CDR3 DNA is TGTGCCAGCAGCGTACAGGCGGATCGGAACACTGAAGCTTTCTTT.

This clone turned up a few times. The chain is built from TRBV5-5 and TRBJ1-4, with TRBD1 matching 7 bases. The V and J ends lost 4 bases and 7 bases, in that order; junction bases with no gene match: 7. Germline CDR1 is SGHKS and CDR2 is YYEKEE (reference sequence). The CDR3 spans 14 residues. The chain's CDR3 is CASSLNRGGEKLFF. CDR3 sequence (DNA): TGTGCCAGCAGCCTGAACAGGGGCGGTGAAAAACTGTTTTTT.

This clone appeared a single time. The V and J genes are TRBV7-6 and TRBJ1-2; 8 bases fit TRBD1. Losses at the gene ends were 8 bases for V and 0 bases for J; bases not matched to a gene: 2. This CDR3 is 13 amino acids long. Germline V gene data show CDR1 as SGHVS and CDR2 as FNYEAQ. CDR3 DNA sequence: TGTGCCAGCGGGACAGGCCCTAACTATGGCTACACCTTC. It specifies CASGTGPNYGYTF.

The rearrangement links TRBV19 to TRBJ1-1, with TRBD1 matching 11 bases. Germline trimming cut 4 bases from V and 1 base from J; bases unmatched to any gene: 2. CDR3 length: 15 residues. Germline V gene sequence: CDR1 LNHDA, CDR2 SQIVND (reference sequence). CDR3 sequence reads: CASSTGTGGNTEAFF. CDR3 in DNA: TGTGCCAGTAGTACAGGGACAGGGGGGAACACTGAAGCTTTCTTT.

The CDR3 region is CASTPRGGQTDEQYF. In DNA, the CDR3 is TGTGCCAGCACCCCACGCGGGGGACAAACCGACGAGCAGTACTTC. The chain carries TRBV7-2 and TRBJ2-7, with TRBD2 as a possible D gene (7 bases). The CDR3 is made up of 15 amino acids. Germline assignment: CDR1 SGHTA and CDR2 FQGNSA. V was cut by 7 bases and J by 5 bases, with 21 bases left in between. Full variable domain (remainder filled in from reference TRBV7-2 and TRBJ2-7): GAGVSQSPSNKVTEKGKDVELRCDPISGHTALYWYRQSLGQGLEFLIYFQGNSAPDKSGLPSDRFSAERTGGSVSTLTIQRTQQEDSAVYLCASTPRGGQTDEQYFGPGTRLTVT.

The V gene is TRBV10-2, the J gene TRBJ2-7; 12 bases are shared with TRBD2. This CDR3 is 15 amino acids long. Losses at the gene ends were 5 bases for V and 7 bases for J; bases not matched to a gene: 9. Germline loops: CDR1 WSHSY, CDR2 SAAADI. CDR3 bases: TGCGCCAGCAGTAACCTAGCGGGAGGGCCGGGGGAGCAGTACTTC. Its protein product is CASSNLAGGPGEQYF.

This sequence joins TRBV7-9 and TRBJ2-7, with TRBD2 matching 9 bases. Germline CDR1 and CDR2: SEHNR and FQNEAQ (reference sequence). The CDR3 loop spans 15 amino acids. DNA of the CDR3: TGTGCCAGCAGCCCCGCGGGAGGGGGCTCCCACGAGCAGTACGTC. This gives the protein CASSPAGGGSHEQYV.